This T cell receptor beta chain was sequenced for a study of regulatory T cells in long-lasting Graves disease (dated by TCRdb to about 2021). About the full investigation: Persistent Graves' disease was defined as persistently positive TSH receptor autoantibodies together with antithyroid drug treatment for over 5 years. Persistent Graves' disease patients in the clinical cohort had taken antithyroid drugs for 8 to 12 years on average. This study used TCR sequencing and RNA sequencing of peripheral blood to compare persistent Graves' disease patients against newly diagnosed Graves' disease patients. The study was conducted in China and was registered as a clinical trial. A total of roughly 35 samples underwent TCR sequencing, from roughly 13 patients with persistent Graves' disease and some 20 patients with newly diagnosed Graves' disease.

The protocol used for the library was multiplex PCR. These reads were obtained on an Illumina HiSeq 4000. TCR beta libraries were built with iRepertoire HTBI primers and Arm-PCR amplification of CDR3 regions. PCR products were gel purified before sequencing. The paper's data handling went like this. A total of roughly 65 TRBV and 14 TRBJ segments were identified across samples and were used for gene usage analysis of CDR3 amino acid clonotypes. Filtered high-quality paired reads were merged into contigs using COPE and FqMerger. Contigs were aligned with BLAST to IMGT TRBV, TRBD and TRBJ reference genes, and CDR3 was defined per IMGT. Highly expanded clones were defined as clonotypes with a frequency above 0.1%. Shannon entropy was used to measure repertoire diversity, and the Gini coefficient was used to measure V-J evenness. Clonotypes shared by more than one individual were considered public. TCRdb reprocessed the public reads (quality trimming at Q25 with fastp, clone calling with MiXCR) and kept in-frame beta chains. Every distinct CDR3 protein forms one entry, paired with its most common genes and DNA. Here the V and J calls rest on TCRdb's processing, not on the authors' analysis. The table for this sample lists about 660,000 distinct CDR3 sequences; approximately 29% of them were counted only once. About 42% of the sample rests with the top ten.

Trimming at the junction amounts to 3 bases on V and 0 bases on J, and the germline ends lie 9 bases apart. According to the germline V gene, CDR1 reads WSHSY and CDR2 reads SAAADI. The CDR3 runs 15 amino acids, cysteine and phenylalanine included. This entry keeps only the CDR3 DNA: 45 bases, framed from base 1. This clonotype came up a few times. Which antigen it targets is not known. Base qualities were left out, and no much larger clone turns up one base away. In light of the paper, this sample's time point label describes: persistent/refractory GD, antithyroid drugs over 5 years with positive TRAb. For both TCR sequencing and RNA sequencing, RNA was extracted from PBMCs in TRIzol. The diagnosis of Graves' disease followed American Thyroid Association guidelines. Recruitment of patients was carried out at an endocrinology department in Xi'an, China. Each patient gave roughly 8.4 milliliters of peripheral blood, collected in an EDTA anticoagulant tube. Ficoll Paque Plus density gradient separation was used to isolate PBMCs, and no further T cell sorting was done. An Agilent 2100 Bioanalyzer and agarose gel were used to assess RNA quality, and a NanoDrop 2000 was used to measure RNA concentration.

What the study reported, not specific to this receptor: Preferential use of TRBV28, TRBJ1-2 and TRBJ2-5 was observed in persistent disease, whereas TRBV20-1 and TRBJ2-1 were favored in newly diagnosed disease. The study examined only peripheral blood because the primary lesion, thyroid tissue, could not be accessed. The authors acknowledged the small sample size as a limitation that may reduce accuracy. Compared with newly diagnosed patients, persistent Graves' disease patients had lower TCR Shannon entropy and fewer highly expanded clones, which suggests clonal expansion. Patients with persistent disease shared more public clonotypes (under 3,000) than newly diagnosed patients did (approximately 1,000). Sequencing and analysis were limited to the TCR beta chain.

Sequenced material: peripheral blood mononuclear cells (PBMCs), taken when the disease was refractory, from a patient treated with antithyroid drugs. This sequence originates from a female donor with Graves disease. The V and J segments used are TRBV10-2 and TRBJ2-1; a confident D gene designation cannot be given. The sequenced DNA is TGCGCCAGCAGTGAAGGCAGGAGCTCCTACAATGAGCAGTTCTTC. It specifies CASSEGRSSYNEQFF.